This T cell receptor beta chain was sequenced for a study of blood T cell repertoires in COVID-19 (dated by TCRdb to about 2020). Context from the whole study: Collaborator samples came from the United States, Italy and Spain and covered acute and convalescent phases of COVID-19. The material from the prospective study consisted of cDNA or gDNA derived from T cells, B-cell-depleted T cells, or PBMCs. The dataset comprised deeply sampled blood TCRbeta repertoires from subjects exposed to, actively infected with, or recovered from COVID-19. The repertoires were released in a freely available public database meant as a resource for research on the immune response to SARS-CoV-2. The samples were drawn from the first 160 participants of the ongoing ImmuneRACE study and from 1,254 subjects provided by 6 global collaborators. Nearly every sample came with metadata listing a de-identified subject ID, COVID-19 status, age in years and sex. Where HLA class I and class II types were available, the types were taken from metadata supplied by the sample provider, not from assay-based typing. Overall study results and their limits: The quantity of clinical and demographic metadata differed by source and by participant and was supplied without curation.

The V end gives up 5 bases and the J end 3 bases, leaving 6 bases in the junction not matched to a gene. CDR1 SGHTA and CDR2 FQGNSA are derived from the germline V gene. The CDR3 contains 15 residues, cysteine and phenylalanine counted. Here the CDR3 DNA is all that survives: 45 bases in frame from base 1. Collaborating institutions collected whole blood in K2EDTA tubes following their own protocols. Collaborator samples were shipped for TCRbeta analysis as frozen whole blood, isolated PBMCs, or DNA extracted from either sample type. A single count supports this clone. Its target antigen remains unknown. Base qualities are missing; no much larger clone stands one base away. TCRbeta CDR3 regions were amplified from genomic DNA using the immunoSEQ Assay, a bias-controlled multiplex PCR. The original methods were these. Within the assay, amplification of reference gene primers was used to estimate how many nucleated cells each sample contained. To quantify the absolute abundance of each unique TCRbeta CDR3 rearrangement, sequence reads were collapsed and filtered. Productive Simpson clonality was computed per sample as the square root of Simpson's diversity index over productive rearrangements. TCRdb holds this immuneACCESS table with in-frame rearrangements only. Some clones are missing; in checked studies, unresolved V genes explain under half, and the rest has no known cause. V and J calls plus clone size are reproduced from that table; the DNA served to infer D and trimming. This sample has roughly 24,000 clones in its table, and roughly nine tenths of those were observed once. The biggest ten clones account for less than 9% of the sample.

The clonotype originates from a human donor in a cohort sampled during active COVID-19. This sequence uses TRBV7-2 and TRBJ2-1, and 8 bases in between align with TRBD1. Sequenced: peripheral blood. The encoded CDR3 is CASSQRTGNYNEQFF. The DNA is TGTGCCAGCAGCCAACGGACAGGGAACTACAATGAGCAGTTCTTC. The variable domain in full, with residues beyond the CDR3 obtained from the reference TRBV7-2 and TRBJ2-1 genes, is GAGVSQSPSNKVTEKGKDVELRCDPISGHTALYWYRQSLGQGLEFLIYFQGNSAPDKSGLPSDRFSAERTGGSVSTLTIQRTQQEDSAVYLCASSQRTGNYNEQFFGPGTRLTVL.